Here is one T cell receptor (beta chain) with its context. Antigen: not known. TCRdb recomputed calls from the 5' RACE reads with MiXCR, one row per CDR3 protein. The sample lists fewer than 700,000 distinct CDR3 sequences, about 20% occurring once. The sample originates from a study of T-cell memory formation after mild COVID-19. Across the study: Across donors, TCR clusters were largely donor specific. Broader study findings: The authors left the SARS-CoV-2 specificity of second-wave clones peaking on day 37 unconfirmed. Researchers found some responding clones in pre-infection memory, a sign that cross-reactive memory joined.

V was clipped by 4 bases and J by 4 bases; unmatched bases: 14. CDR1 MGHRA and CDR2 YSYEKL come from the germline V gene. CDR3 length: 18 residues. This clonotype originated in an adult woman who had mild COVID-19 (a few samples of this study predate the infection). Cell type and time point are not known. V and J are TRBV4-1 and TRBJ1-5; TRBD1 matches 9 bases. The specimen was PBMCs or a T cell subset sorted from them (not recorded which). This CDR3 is CASSPTDRGLQGNQPQHF. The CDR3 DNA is TGCGCCAGCAGCCCGACGGACAGGGGCCTTCAGGGAAATCAGCCCCAGCATTTT.